This TCR beta chain was sequenced during a study of blood T cell repertoires in COVID-19. Study-level information: The samples span acute and convalescent COVID-19 from the United States, Italy and Spain. T cells, B-cell-depleted T cells, or PBMCs provided the cDNA or gDNA that served as material.

In the source study's methods: Nucleated cell counts were estimated from reference gene primer amplification. Sequencing used immunoSEQ multiplex PCR; TCRdb keeps in-frame clones, though not all of them. V and J calls and clone size are those listed in that table; D and trimming were worked out from the DNA. The data show roughly 500,000 clones, approximately 83% seen once. Germline values: CDR1 SGHAT, CDR2 FQNNGV. The CDR3 runs to 16 residues. Trimming at V came to 0 bases and at J to 2 bases, leaving 4 bases not matched to a gene. The receptor comes from a human donor in a cohort sampled during active COVID-19. The sample was peripheral blood. This chain uses TRBV11-2 with TRBJ2-7; 10 bases agree with TRBD1. CDR3 nucleotides: TGTGCCAGCAGCTTAGACATGGGGACAGGGGCCTACGAGCAGTACTTC. Its translation: CASSLDMGTGAYEQYF.